Listed below are T cell receptor beta chains from one sample, sequenced in a study of blood T cell repertoires in COVID-19. Profiling relied on immunoSEQ multiplex PCR, and the TCRdb table lists in-frame clones only, not all of them. This sample has over 300,000 clones, with about nine tenths found just once. The sequenced sample was PBMCs or T cells enriched from blood (not recorded which). These TCRs come from a young woman who had recovered from COVID-19. Each CDR3 is given without its conserved first and last residue.

V,CDR3
TRBV19,ASRLTEAF
TRBV7-9,ASSIYGAGMAF
TRBV6-1,ASSELYGGTGNTIY
TRBV19,ASSIIGETGELF
TRBV18,ASSDTGNTEAF
TRBV28,ASSLQLYGYT
TRBV6-1,ASSDNSAVNTGELF
TRBV2,ASSEGQLLSYGYT
TRBV14,ASSQDRETDSPLH
TRBV28,ASSTHLAGGPDTQY
TRBV28,ASSLGGLYQETQY
TRBV6-5,ASSSTGEDNSPLH
TRBV28,ASSPDRISGYT
TRBV19,ASNTGGGRTEAF
TRBV6-5,ASDPPGANGYT
TRBV7-3,ASSSQTATEAF
TRBV2,ASRGAGTRQY
TRBV6-6,ASSLRQGNYGYT